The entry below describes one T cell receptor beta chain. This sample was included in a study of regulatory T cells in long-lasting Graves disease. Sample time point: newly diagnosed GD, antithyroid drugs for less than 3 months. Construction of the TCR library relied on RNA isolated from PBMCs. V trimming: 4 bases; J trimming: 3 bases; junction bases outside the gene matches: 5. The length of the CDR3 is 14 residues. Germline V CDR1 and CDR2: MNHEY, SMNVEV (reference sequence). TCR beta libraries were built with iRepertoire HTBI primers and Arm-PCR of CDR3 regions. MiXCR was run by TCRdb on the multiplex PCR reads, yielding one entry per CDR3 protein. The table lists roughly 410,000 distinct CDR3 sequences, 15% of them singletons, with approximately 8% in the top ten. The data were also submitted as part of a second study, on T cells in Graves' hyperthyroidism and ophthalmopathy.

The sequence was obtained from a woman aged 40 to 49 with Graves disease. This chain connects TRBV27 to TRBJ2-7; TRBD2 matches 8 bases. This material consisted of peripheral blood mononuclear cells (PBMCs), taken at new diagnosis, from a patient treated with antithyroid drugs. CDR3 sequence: CASSSGRELYEQYF. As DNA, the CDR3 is TGTGCCAGCAGTTCCGGGAGGGAGCTCTACGAGCAGTACTTC.